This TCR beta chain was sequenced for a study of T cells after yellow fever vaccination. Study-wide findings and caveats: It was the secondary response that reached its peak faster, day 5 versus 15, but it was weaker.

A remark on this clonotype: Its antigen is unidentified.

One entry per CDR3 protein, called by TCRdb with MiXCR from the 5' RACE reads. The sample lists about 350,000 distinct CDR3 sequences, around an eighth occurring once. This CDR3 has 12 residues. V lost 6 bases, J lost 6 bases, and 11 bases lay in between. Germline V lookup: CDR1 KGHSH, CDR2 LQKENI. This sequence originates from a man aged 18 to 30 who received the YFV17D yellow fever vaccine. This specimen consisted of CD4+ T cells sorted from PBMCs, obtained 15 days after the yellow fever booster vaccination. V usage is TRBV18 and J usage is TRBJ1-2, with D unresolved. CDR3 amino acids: CASSRDMNGYTF. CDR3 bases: TGTGCCAGCTCCCGGGATATGAATGGCTACACCTTC.